Below, one T cell receptor beta chain is given with its context. The CDR3 length is 13 residues. Trimming took 3 bases from V and 9 from J, leaving 15 bases between them. Germline values: CDR1 DFQATT, CDR2 SNEGSKA (reference sequence). TCRdb's table, derived via immunoSEQ multiplex PCR, lists solely in-frame clones and lacks some. The sample yields about 150,000 clones, roughly 93% seen once. This specimen comes from a study of control samples from healthy donors and cancer patients. The clonotype originates from a man between 18 and 35 years old in good health. This chain connects TRBV20-1 to TRBJ1-5; TRBD1 might be the D (5 bases). Source material: blood. CDR3 sequence: CSASPLGGRPQHF. The CDR3 bases are TGCAGTGCTAGTCCCTTGGGGGGACGGCCCCAGCATTTT.